Listed below are T cell receptor beta chains from one sample, sequenced in a study of CD8 T cells in ankylosing spondylitis. TCRdb analysed the 5' RACE reads with MiXCR anew, one entry per CDR3 protein. In the table there are about 800,000 distinct CDR3 sequences, 12% of which are singletons. Sequenced input: blood, either unsorted or a sorted T cell fraction (not recorded which). These receptor sequences come from a male donor with ankylosing spondylitis. Each CDR3 is given with its conserved first and last residue. A D gene is named only where the DNA matches it firmly. Clone size appears in some rows only: once, few, many, or a class for an expanded clone.

-	TRBV10-3	TRBJ1-2	-	TGTGCCATCAGGTCGGACGGGAACTATGGCTACACCTTC	CAIRSDGNYGYTF
-	TRBV18	TRBJ1-1	-	TGTGCCAGCTCACCAAGTCAGTCCCGACACATGAACACTGAAGCTTTCTTT	CASSPSQSRHMNTEAFF
few	TRBV7-3	TRBJ1-1	TRBD1	TGTGCCAGCAGCTCCTCCACAGGGGACACTGAAGCTTTCTTT	CASSSSTGDTEAFF
few	TRBV20-1	TRBJ1-1	-	TGCAGTGCTAGAGATCTTAGGGTGGGCACTGAAGCTTTCTTT	CSARDLRVGTEAFF
-	TRBV20-1	TRBJ2-1	TRBD2	TGCAGTGCTTTAGGGACTAGCTATTGGGATGAGCAGTTCTTC	CSALGTSYWDEQFF
few	TRBV20-1	TRBJ1-2	-	TGCAGTGCCACGTTAGGGACCGACTATGGCTACACCTTC	CSATLGTDYGYTF
-	TRBV10-3	TRBJ1-2	-	TGTGCCATCAGTGAGTCGCCCTATGGCTACACCTTC	CAISESPYGYTF
many	TRBV20-1	TRBJ1-5	-	TGCAGTGCTAGCCGAGACCGTTATCAGCCCCAGCATTTT	CSASRDRYQPQHF
many	TRBV9	TRBJ1-3	-	TGTGCCAGCAGCCCATTTCGGGGCCCTGGAAACACCATATATTTT	CASSPFRGPGNTIYF
few	TRBV20-1	TRBJ1-2	-	TGCAGTGCTAGGCTTCCGGACAGAGATGGCTACACCTTC	CSARLPDRDGYTF
few	TRBV12-3/TRBV12-4	TRBJ1-1	-	TGTGCCAGCAGCCCATCTCACCAGAACACTGAAGCTTTCTTT	CASSPSHQNTEAFF
many	TRBV29-1	TRBJ1-2	-	TGCAGCGTTGTACAGGGCACTGGCTACACCTTC	CSVVQGTGYTF
-	TRBV3-1	TRBJ1-1	-	TGTGCCAGCAGCCAAGCTGGAGGGGACACTGAAGCTTTCTTT	CASSQAGGDTEAFF
-	TRBV12-3/TRBV12-4	TRBJ2-7	-	TGTGCCAGCAGTTTTAGGAGGTACGAGCAGTACTTC	CASSFRRYEQYF
few	TRBV10-3	TRBJ2-5	-	TGTGCCATCAGTGATAAAGGGTCCGTCGGGTACTTC	CAISDKGSVGYF
few	TRBV19	TRBJ1-4	-	TGTGCCAGTAGTATCTGGGAGGACGAAAAACTGTTTTTT	CASSIWEDEKLFF
few	TRBV5-1	TRBJ1-2	TRBD1	TGCGCCAGCAGCTGGGACAGGGGGCGCGGCTACACCTTC	CASSWDRGRGYTF
few	TRBV20-1	TRBJ2-7	TRBD1	TGCAGTGCTAGGACAGGGATGTACGAGCAGTACTTC	CSARTGMYEQYF
few	TRBV5-1	TRBJ2-7	-	TGCGCCAGCAGCTTGGAAGGGGGGCCCTGGGAGCAGTACTTC	CASSLEGGPWEQYF
once	TRBV6-1	TRBJ2-2	-	TGTGCCAGCAGGATGATTCAAGGGAGGTCTACCGGGGAGCTGTTTTTT	CASRMIQGRSTGELFF
-	TRBV12-3/TRBV12-4	TRBJ2-1	-	TGTGCCAGCAGTTTAGCTCTGCCGGGCAATGAGCAGTTCTTC	CASSLALPGNEQFF
many	TRBV25-1	TRBJ2-1	-	TGTGCCAGCAGGGTGCACGAAGGGGGTGAGCAGTTCTTC	CASRVHEGGEQFF
-	TRBV10-3	TRBJ2-7	TRBD2	TGTGCCATCAGTGAGTCCCTCGCGGGAGTAGGGGAGCAGTACTTC	CAISESLAGVGEQYF
few	TRBV11-2	TRBJ2-2	-	TGTGCCAGCAGCTTTGCTAGCCTCACCGGGGAGCTGTTTTTT	CASSFASLTGELFF
-	TRBV28	TRBJ2-1	TRBD2	TGTGCCAGCAGAACCGCACTAGCGGGTAGCTCCTACAATGAGCAGTTCTTC	CASRTALAGSSYNEQFF
many	TRBV20-1	TRBJ2-1	-	TGCAGTGCTAAGAGAGGGCTCGGGAACAATGAGCAGTTCTTC	CSAKRGLGNNEQFF
-	TRBV18	TRBJ2-1	-	TGTGCCAGCTCACCCGCGGGATCCCTGAGAGCGTATGAGCAGTTCTTC	CASSPAGSLRAYEQFF
few	TRBV15	TRBJ2-7	TRBD2	TGTGCCACCAGCAGAGATGGCGGGAGGCCCTCCTACGAGCAGTACTTC	CATSRDGGRPSYEQYF
-	TRBV6-1	TRBJ2-7	TRBD2	TGTGCCAGCAGTGCGACTAGCGGTTCCTACGAGCAGTACTTC	CASSATSGSYEQYF
few	TRBV6-5	TRBJ1-6	-	TGTGCCAGCAGTTACCGGGCGAATCGTTCACCCCTCCACTTT	CASSYRANRSPLHF
-	TRBV4-1	TRBJ2-7	-	TGCGCCAGCAGCCAGAGAGCGGACGAGCAGTACTTC	CASSQRADEQYF
-	TRBV20-1	TRBJ2-5	TRBD1	TGCAGTGTGGGACAGGGGGTTCTACTGGAGACCCAGTACTTC	CSVGQGVLLETQYF
few	TRBV5-1	TRBJ1-1	-	TGCGCCAGCAGCCCCGGCGACAGCTTGAACACTGAAGCTTTCTTT	CASSPGDSLNTEAFF
-	TRBV7-2	TRBJ2-7	-	TGTGCCAGCAGCTTAGGGTTGAACCCCTACGAGCAGTACTTC	CASSLGLNPYEQYF
few	TRBV20-1	TRBJ1-6	-	TGCAGTGCTAGAGATCCCAGGGGCGGTTCACCCCTCCACTTT	CSARDPRGGSPLHF
few	TRBV10-3	TRBJ1-1	-	TGTGCCATCAGTGAGGAGCAGGACCCACTTCAAGCTTTCTTT	CAISEEQDPLQAFF
-	TRBV20-1	TRBJ2-7	TRBD2	TGCTGTGCTAGAGATTCGGCTAGCGGAAGCCCGGGAGTCGAGCAGTACTTC	CCARDSASGSPGVEQYF
-	TRBV7-6	TRBJ2-7	TRBD1	TGTGCCAGCAGCCGAACCGGGGGACAGGGGAACTACGAGCAGTACTTC	CASSRTGGQGNYEQYF
-	TRBV28	TRBJ1-1	-	TGCGCTTTGGGGGGGGGTTTGTACACTGAAGCTTTCTTT	CALGGGLYTEAFF
-	TRBV5-1	TRBJ1-2	-	TGCGCCAGCAGCTTAGCCGTGAGTGGCTACACCTTC	CASSLAVSGYTF
-	TRBV20-1	TRBJ2-3	-	TGCAGTGCTAGAGCTGGATTAGATACGCAGTATTTT	CSARAGLDTQYF
few	TRBV5-1	TRBJ1-4	-	TGCGCCAGCAGCTTCATGAGTGTTAATGAAAAACTGTTTTTT	CASSFMSVNEKLFF
-	TRBV9	TRBJ1-1	-	TGTGCCAGCAGCGTAAGTCCCTATGGTGAAGCTTTCTTT	CASSVSPYGEAFF
few	TRBV7-9	TRBJ2-1	TRBD2	TGTGCCAGCAGCTCGCCCAGCGGGGGGGCGGACAATGAGCAGTTCTTC	CASSSPSGGADNEQFF
-	TRBV20-1	TRBJ2-5	-	TGCAGTGCTTTCCGACAGTCCCAAGAGACCCAGTACTTC	CSAFRQSQETQYF
many	TRBV29-1	TRBJ1-6	-	TGCAGCGCCGCGGACCGAGTTAATTCACCCCTCCACTTT	CSAADRVNSPLHF
-	TRBV20-1	TRBJ2-7	-	TGCAGTGCTAGGTCAGGGCAAAACTTCTACGAGCAGTACTTC	CSARSGQNFYEQYF
few	TRBV20-1	TRBJ2-1	TRBD2	TGCAGCGCTTTAGGACTAGCGGGAGTAGGTGAGCAGTTCTTC	CSALGLAGVGEQFF
-	TRBV12-3/TRBV12-4	TRBJ1-3	-	TGTGCCAGCAGTTTTAGGCAGCTCTCTGGAAACACCATATATTTT	CASSFRQLSGNTIYF
-	TRBV9	TRBJ2-1	-	TGTGCCAGCAGCCCCTCCCGGGCTACCACTGAGCAGTTCTTC	CASSPSRATTEQFF
few	TRBV5-1	TRBJ2-4	TRBD2	TGCGCCAGCAGCCGGGGCGGTAGCGGGGAAAACATTCAGTACTTC	CASSRGGSGENIQYF
few	TRBV24-1	TRBJ2-1	-	TGTGCCACCAGTGATTTCGAGCGGAGCTACAATGAGCAGTTCTTC	CATSDFERSYNEQFF